A single sample gave rise to the 31 T cell receptor beta chains below, sequenced in a study of regulatory T cells in long-lasting Graves disease. TCR beta libraries were built with iRepertoire HTBI primers and Arm-PCR of CDR3 regions. MiXCR was run by TCRdb on the multiplex PCR reads, yielding one entry per CDR3 protein. The table lists 370,000 or so distinct CDR3 sequences, around 15% of them singletons. The time point was: newly diagnosed GD, antithyroid drugs for less than 3 months. PBMCs were the source of the RNA used for TCR sequencing. The same sample was also studied in work on T cells in Graves' hyperthyroidism and ophthalmopathy.

The material sequenced was peripheral blood mononuclear cells (PBMCs), taken at new diagnosis, from a patient treated with antithyroid drugs. These receptors all stem from a woman between 18 and 30 years old with Graves disease.

At least ten counts were recorded for this clonotype. The CDR3: CASSLSRAPYGYTF. The DNA of the CDR3 is TGTGCCAGCAGTTTGTCCAGGGCCCCCTATGGCTACACCTTC. V usage is TRBV27 and J usage is TRBJ1-2, with D possibly being TRBD1 (5 bases). The germline V and J ends were trimmed by 3 bases and 4 bases, with 12 bases remaining between them. This CDR3 is built from 14 residues. Per germline, CDR1 MNHEY and CDR2 SMNVEV (reference sequence).

CDR3 sequence (DNA): TGTGCCAGCAGTTATCGGGTGGGGGATGAGCAGTTCTTC. It yields the protein CASSYRVGDEQFF. This chain links TRBV6-5 with TRBJ2-1; D is perhaps TRBD1 or TRBD2 (5 bases each). This CDR3 is built from 13 residues. CDR1 and CDR2 from the germline V gene are MNHEY and SVGAGI. V lost 3 bases to trimming and J lost 8 bases, with 11 bases between them.

As for this clonotype: Since a much larger clone is just one base distant, this may be a read error. The chain recombines TRBV30 with TRBJ2-5, with D possibly being TRBD2 (6 bases). The CDR3 has 14 amino acids. Germline V gene data show CDR1 as GTSNPN and CDR2 as SVGIG (reference sequence). The CDR3 coding sequence is TGTGCCGGGAGGTCCCCGGGGGTCCAAGAGACCCAGTACTTC. It yields the protein CAGRSPGVQETQYF.

Regarding this clonotype: This may be a read error, as it is one base from a much larger clone. The chain carries TRBV4-1 and TRBJ1-1; D ambiguous. The CDR3 contains 14 residues. CDR1 is MGHRA and CDR2 is YSYEKL in the germline V gene. CDR3 sequence reads: CASSQDQWGAEALF. The CDR3 DNA follows: TGCGCCAGCAGCCAAGATCAATGGGGTGCTGAAGCTCTCTTT.

At least ten counts were recorded for this clonotype. V gene TRBV28 combines with J gene TRBJ2-7; 7 nucleotides agree with TRBD1. J gave up 0 bases and V 3 bases, and 11 bases lay outside the gene matches. Germline V gene lookup returns CDR1 MDHEN and CDR2 SYDVKM. The CDR3 is made up of 17 amino acids. CDR3 DNA: TGTGCCAGCAGTTTCGCACCCGGGACAGTAAGCTCCTACGAGCAGTACTTC. This encodes CASSFAPGTVSSYEQYF.

In this sample, this clonotype turned up many times. The J gene is TRBJ1-2, the V gene TRBV11-2, with 8 bases matching TRBD1. V was clipped by 5 bases and J by 8 bases; unmatched bases: 10. The CDR3 length is 14 residues. Germline loops: CDR1 SGHAT, CDR2 FQNNGV. CDR3 loop: CASSADRAASGYTF. CDR3 DNA: TGTGCCAGCAGCGCGGACAGGGCGGCGTCCGGCTACACCTTC.

The chain has TRBV11-3 and TRBJ2-1, with D tentatively TRBD2 (7 bases). The CDR3 spans 17 residues. CDR1 SGHNT and CDR2 YENEEA come from the germline V gene. Trimming took off 2 bases at V and 6 bases at J, with 20 bases between the two ends. This CDR3 is CASSLLVTVAGANEQFF. Here the CDR3 DNA reads TGTGCCAGCAGCTTACTTGTTACGGTCGCGGGGGCCAATGAGCAGTTCTTC.

This clonotype showed up many times. V is TRBV18 and J is TRBJ2-1; TRBD1 is a possible D gene (5 bases). Germline V lookup: CDR1 KGHSH, CDR2 LQKENI. V was clipped by 1 base and J by 3 bases, with 10 bases between them. The CDR3 sequence is 15 residues long. The CDR3 DNA is TGTGCCAGCTCACCACGTCAGGGCCTCTACAATGAGCAGTTCTTC. This encodes CASSPRQGLYNEQFF. The full variable domain, its missing parts supplied by reference TRBV18 and TRBJ2-1, is NAGVMQNPRHLVRRRGQEARLRCSPMKGHSHVYWYRQLPEEGLKFMVYLQKENIIDESGMPKERFSAEFPKEGPSILRIQQVVRGDSAAYFCASSPRQGLYNEQFFGPGTRLTVL.

Note on this clonotype: A clone one base away is much larger, so this may be a read error. The chain is built from TRBV29-1 and TRBJ2-7, with a possible D match to TRBD1 (6 bases). The CDR3 has 11 residues. Trimming took 4 bases from V and 3 from J, leaving 7 bases between them. The germline V gene has CDR1 SQVTM and CDR2 ANQGSEA. For the CDR3, the DNA is TGCAGCGTTGGGACAGTCTACGAGCAGTACTTC. Protein sequence: CSVGTVYEQYF.

The gene calls are TRBV12-3 or TRBV12-4 and TRBJ1-1, with D possibly TRBD1 on 5 matching bases. The CDR3 length is 12 residues. The ends were cut back, 6 bases at V and 5 bases at J, with 10 bases in the middle. The CDR3: CASREEGTEAFF. CDR3 nucleotide sequence: TGTGCCAGCAGGGAAGAGGGGACTGAAGCTTTCTTT.

This clonotype was detected many times. The chain is built from TRBV6-1 and TRBJ1-2, with 8 bases identical to TRBD1. Germline values: CDR1 MNHNS, CDR2 SASEGT. Losses at the gene ends were 2 bases for V and 4 bases for J; bases not matched to a gene: 3. The CDR3 covers 14 residues. The CDR3 DNA reads as TGTGCCAGCAGTGAATCAGGGGGCATCTATGGCTACACCTTC. As protein: CASSESGGIYGYTF.

This clonotype has at least ten counts. The gene calls are TRBV18 and TRBJ2-5, with 7 bases lining up with TRBD2. The junction had 2 bases not matched to a gene; V was cut back by 3 bases and J by 1 base. CDR3 length: 14 amino acids. Germline-derived CDR1 and CDR2 are KGHSH and LQKENI. CDR3 DNA: TGTGCCAGCTCACCGCCTAGCGGCCAAGAGACCCAGTACTTC. This translates into CASSPPSGQETQYF.

This clonotype was seen repeatedly, ten times or more. This chain connects TRBV27 to TRBJ2-2; D call uncertain. Trimming stripped 2 bases from V and 2 bases from J, with 9 bases between. Germline-derived CDR1 and CDR2 are MNHEY and SMNVEV (reference sequence). The CDR3 runs 15 residues. CDR3 DNA sequence: TGTGCCAGCAGTTTAACCACCGGTAACACCGGGGAGCTGTTTTTT. Protein: CASSLTTGNTGELFF.

The chain links TRBV18 to TRBJ2-1; D may be TRBD1 or TRBD2 (6 bases each). The germline V gene has CDR1 KGHSH and CDR2 LQKENI. V lost 3 bases and J 6 bases, leaving 9 bases between the germline ends. The CDR3 contains 13 residues. DNA of the CDR3: TGTGCCAGCTCACCTAAGGGGGGCAATGAGCAGTTCTTC. Protein: CASSPKGGNEQFF.

This clonotype was recorded many times. The genes are TRBV28 and TRBJ1-1, with TRBD1 matching 10 bases. Trimming removed 6 bases from V and 3 bases from J; junction bases left unmatched: 4. Per the germline V gene, CDR1 is MDHEN and CDR2 is SYDVKM. The CDR3 has 14 residues. The CDR3 DNA follows: TGTGCCAGCAGGACAGGGGGCATGGACACTGAAGCTTTCTTT. Protein sequence: CASRTGGMDTEAFF.

The V and J genes are TRBV24-1 and TRBJ2-2; D is possibly TRBD1 (6 bases). CDR3 length equals 14 residues. From germline, CDR1 is KGHDR and CDR2 SFDVKD. The ends were cut back, 2 bases at V and 6 bases at J, with 9 bases in the middle. The CDR3 protein is CATSDYREPGELFF. The DNA for the CDR3 is TGTGCCACCAGTGATTACAGGGAACCCGGGGAGCTGTTTTTT.

This clonotype was recorded many times. The CDR3 DNA follows: TGTGCCAGCAGCTTGCAACCCCCGGGCACAGATACGCAGTATTTT. Translating it yields CASSLQPPGTDTQYF. V gene TRBV5-5 combines with J gene TRBJ2-3; no definite D call. V was pared by 1 base and J by 1 base, with 10 bases between. CDR1 and CDR2 from the germline V gene are SGHKS and YYEKEE (reference sequence). The CDR3 runs to 15 residues.

This clonotype was observed at least ten times. V and J are TRBV5-1 and TRBJ2-7; TRBD2 aligns across 9 bases. The germline gives CDR1 SGHRS, CDR2 YFSETQ. The trim removed 4 bases at V and 2 bases at J, leaving 7 bases unmatched. This CDR3 comprises 15 residues. The CDR3 DNA sequence: TGCGCCAGCAGCACCTCTAGCGGGACTACCTACGAGCAGTACTTC. Protein: CASSTSSGTTYEQYF.

This clonotype has at least ten counts. V and J are TRBV7-8 and TRBJ2-2, with a weak D call TRBD2 (7 bases). The V gene lost 3 bases and the J gene lost 6 bases, with 14 bases spanning the gap. The CDR3 contains 15 residues. The germline V gene encodes CDR1 SGHVS and CDR2 FQNEAQ. CDR3 amino acids: CASSFPGGGSGELFF. CDR3 DNA sequence: TGTGCCAGCAGCTTCCCGGGGGGCGGGTCCGGGGAGCTGTTTTTT.

The sample holds many counts of this clonotype. The rearrangement joins TRBV3-1 to TRBJ1-1; 9 bases agree with TRBD1. Germline V lookup: CDR1 LGHDT, CDR2 YNNKEL (reference sequence). Trimming at V came to 1 base and at J to 4 bases, leaving 1 base not matched to a gene. The CDR3 is 14 amino acids. This chain's CDR3 is CASSQVTGGTEAFF. CDR3 in DNA: TGTGCCAGCAGCCAAGTGACAGGGGGCACTGAAGCTTTCTTT.

This sequence joins TRBV6-1 and TRBJ2-7; tentative D call: TRBD1 (5 bases). Germline V gene lookup returns CDR1 MNHNS and CDR2 SASEGT. Trimming shortened V by 6 bases and J by 3 bases, and 9 bases separated the two germline ends. The CDR3 is made up of 12 amino acids. In DNA form, the CDR3 reads TGTGCCAGCAGACTTACAGGCTACGAGCAGTACTTC. Amino acids: CASRLTGYEQYF.

Many counts were recorded for this clonotype. The chain carries TRBV18 and TRBJ2-1, with 9 bases lining up with TRBD1. The germline CDR1 and CDR2 sequences are KGHSH and LQKENI. The CDR3 totals 16 residues. V dropped 3 bases and J dropped 2; count of bases not matched to a gene: 5. In nucleotides, the CDR3 is TGTGCCAGCTCACCTGAGCGGACAGGGGCCTACAATGAGCAGTTCTTC. As protein: CASSPERTGAYNEQFF.

The genes are TRBV2 and TRBJ2-3; tentatively, D is TRBD1 or TRBD2 (5 bases each). This CDR3 contains 13 residues. Germline values: CDR1 SNHLY, CDR2 FYNNEI. V was pared by 7 bases and J by 8 bases, with 16 bases between. This CDR3 is CASKPSGQGTQYF. CDR3 DNA: TGTGCCAGCAAACCTTCGGGGCAGGGTACGCAGTATTTT.

This clonotype was recorded many times. The chain has TRBV10-3 and TRBJ1-6; the match to TRBD1 covers 9 bases. Trimming removed 7 bases from V and 9 bases from J; junction bases left unmatched: 10. The CDR3 is made up of 15 amino acids. Per germline, CDR1 ENHRY and CDR2 SYGVKD. The CDR3 sequence: CAITPGQGSGSPLHF. CDR3 DNA: TGTGCCATCACCCCGGGACAGGGTTCTGGTTCACCCCTCCACTTT.

This clonotype was detected ten times or more. The genes are TRBV27 and TRBJ2-1, with TRBD1 matching over 7 bases. CDR3 length: 14 residues. CDR1 MNHEY and CDR2 SMNVEV come from the germline V gene (reference sequence). With V trimmed by 6 bases and J by 6 bases, 8 bases remained unmatched. The CDR3 spells CASRTGQGVNEQFF. The DNA of the CDR3 is TGTGCCAGCAGGACGGGGCAGGGGGTCAATGAGCAGTTCTTC.

This clonotype was observed at least ten times. V usage is TRBV9 and J usage is TRBJ2-3, with D possibly matching TRBD2 (5 bases). The germline gives CDR1 SGDLS, CDR2 YYNGEE. The CDR3 is 15 residues long. The V gene lost 0 bases and the J gene lost 4 bases, with 12 bases spanning the gap. This CDR3 reads CASSVAGRQADTQYF. The CDR3 DNA reads as TGTGCCAGCAGCGTAGCGGGAAGACAAGCAGATACGCAGTATTTT.

This clonotype was seen many times. The chain recombines TRBV5-1 with TRBJ1-1, with 7 bases identical to TRBD1. The V and J ends lost 4 bases and 4 bases, in that order; junction bases with no gene match: 7. CDR1 is SGHRS and CDR2 is YFSETQ in the germline V gene. The CDR3 length is 14 residues. The DNA for the CDR3 is TGCGCCAGCAGCGCCTTAAACAGGGGCACTGAAGCTTTCTTT. Its translation is CASSALNRGTEAFF.

This chain connects TRBV27 to TRBJ2-7; 7 nucleotides match TRBD1. CDR3 length equals 14 residues. The germline V gene has CDR1 MNHEY and CDR2 SMNVEV (reference sequence). The trim removed 8 bases at V and 3 bases at J, leaving 10 bases unmatched. CDR3 sequence: CASGFTGTVYEQYF. The CDR3 DNA is TGTGCCAGCGGCTTTACCGGGACAGTCTACGAGCAGTACTTC.

This clonotype has just a few counts. This chain connects TRBV20-1 to TRBJ2-5; D unclear. The CDR3 length is 14 residues. CDR1 is DFQATT and CDR2 is SNEGSKA in the germline V gene (reference sequence). Trimming left V 1 base short and J 3 bases short, with 12 bases between. The CDR3 reads CSARGRHVKETQYF. The CDR3 bases are TGCAGTGCTAGAGGTAGACACGTGAAAGAGACCCAGTACTTC.

This clonotype was counted ten times or more. The chain links TRBV3-1 to TRBJ2-1; D possibly corresponds to TRBD2 (7 bases). The germline CDR1 and CDR2 sequences are LGHDT and YNNKEL (reference sequence). V shed 1 base and J shed 2 bases, with 15 bases lying between them. The CDR3 loop spans 17 amino acids. CDR3 sequence: CASSQGGQGTTYNEQFF. CDR3 DNA: TGTGCCAGCAGCCAAGGTGGCCAGGGGACTACCTACAATGAGCAGTTCTTC.

This clonotype was seen at least ten times. V and J are TRBV6-1 and TRBJ1-1; TRBD1 might be the D (5 bases). Trimming took off 7 bases at V and 4 bases at J, with 10 bases between the two ends. The CDR3 runs to 12 residues. Germline V gives CDR1 MNHNS, CDR2 SASEGT. CDR3 coding DNA: TGTGCCAGCATGGGGGGACTCACTGAAGCTTTCTTT. It is translated as CASMGGLTEAFF.